Detailed here is one T cell receptor (beta chain). How the authors handled the data: It was from reference gene primer amplification that nucleated cell counts were estimated. Produced via immunoSEQ multiplex PCR; TCRdb's table is partial and in-frame only. Clone size and V and J calls were adopted from that table, with D and trimming inferred from the DNA. The repertoire holds 150,000 to 200,000 clones, with around 86% as singletons. These data come from a study of blood T cell repertoires in COVID-19. The overall study: T cells, B-cell-depleted T cells, or PBMCs provided the cDNA or gDNA that served as material.

The CDR3 has 14 residues. With 5 bases removed from V and 2 bases from J, the gap between germline ends came to 14 bases. Germline-derived CDR1 and CDR2 are SGDLS and YYNGEE. This receptor was obtained from a woman aged 80 or older in a cohort sampled during active or convalescent COVID-19. Sequencing was performed on peripheral blood. The chain couples TRBV9 to TRBJ2-7; a weak D match, TRBD2 (5 bases). CDR3 region: CASSPFGEPYEQYF. The CDR3 bases are TGTGCCAGCAGTCCCTTCGGGGAACCCTACGAGCAGTACTTC.